This is a list of T cell receptor beta chains from one sample in a study of CD8 T cells in ankylosing spondylitis. TCRdb itself ran the 5' RACE reads through MiXCR, one entry per CDR3 protein. The sample carries some 840,000 distinct CDR3 sequences, approximately 12% recorded once. The sequenced sample was blood, either unsorted or a sorted T cell fraction (not recorded which). These receptors were taken from a male donor with ankylosing spondylitis. The CDR3 runs from the conserved cysteine through the conserved F or W. D genes are given only for firm matches. Clone size is shown for a subset of rows, as once, few, many or a class of expanded clone.

TGTGCCAGCAGCTTCCAGAGTTTCTATGGCTACACCTTC | CASSFQSFYGYTF | many | - | TRBJ1-2 | TRBV7-2
TGCGCCAGCAGACAGGGGGCGCGGGGTCAAGAGACCCAGTACTTC | CASRQGARGQETQYF | - | TRBD1 | TRBJ2-5 | TRBV5-1
TGCAGTGCTAGTCTCCCCCGAAAAAGGGAAACTGAAGCTTTCTTT | CSASLPRKRETEAFF | few | - | TRBJ1-1 | TRBV20-1
TGTGCCAGCAGTGTCGCCACAGGGGACACTGAAGCTTTCTTT | CASSVATGDTEAFF | - | TRBD1 | TRBJ1-1 | TRBV6-1
TGTGCCAGCGCCCGACAGGGTCTGAACACTGAAGCTTTCTTT | CASARQGLNTEAFF | few | TRBD1 | TRBJ1-1 | TRBV7-9
TGTGCCAGCTCAACCCAGGGGATCGTTTACGAGCAGTACTTC | CASSTQGIVYEQYF | - | - | TRBJ2-7 | TRBV18
TGTGCCAGCACCCCGGGGGGAGATCAGCCCCAGCATTTT | CASTPGGDQPQHF | few | - | TRBJ1-5 | TRBV12-3/TRBV12-4
TGTGCCAGCAGACGAGACAGGGACGGCGAGACCCAGTACTTC | CASRRDRDGETQYF | many | TRBD1 | TRBJ2-5 | TRBV6-1
TGTGCCAGCAGCTTGGGAATCGGACCCGCGAACACCGGGGAGCTGTTTTTT | CASSLGIGPANTGELFF | - | - | TRBJ2-2 | TRBV11-3
TGTGCCTGGAGACTATCAGGGACTCCCTATGGCTACACCTTC | CAWRLSGTPYGYTF | few | - | TRBJ1-2 | TRBV30
TGTGCCAGCAGTCCCCTGCCTAGCGGGAGTTACGAGCAGTACTTC | CASSPLPSGSYEQYF | many | TRBD2 | TRBJ2-7 | TRBV6-1
TGTGCCAGCAGGTACAGGGGTAGCAATCAGCCCCAGCATTTT | CASRYRGSNQPQHF | - | TRBD1 | TRBJ1-5 | TRBV6-5
TGTGCCAGCAGCCTACTACAGCGGGCCACCTACAATGAGCAGTTCTTC | CASSLLQRATYNEQFF | - | - | TRBJ2-1 | TRBV28
TGTGCCAGCAGTGGAGACAGAGTGGAGGAAAAACTGTTTTTT | CASSGDRVEEKLFF | few | - | TRBJ1-4 | TRBV2
TGTGCCAGCAGAAGCACGGGGATCGACGGCTACACCTTC | CASRSTGIDGYTF | - | - | TRBJ1-2 | TRBV27
TGTGCCAGCAGCTTGGACGTCCTACAAGAGACCCAGTACTTC | CASSLDVLQETQYF | many | - | TRBJ2-5 | TRBV5-6
TGTGCCAGCAGTTCAGCAGCTAGCGTGGTGATCGATGAGCAGTTCTTC | CASSSAASVVIDEQFF | - | - | TRBJ2-1 | TRBV28
TGCGCCAGCAGCAGGAGAGCCTCCAATGAGCAGTTCTTC | CASSRRASNEQFF | - | - | TRBJ2-1 | TRBV5-1
TGCGCCAGCACGTTACAGGGGGCTAATGAAAAACTGTTTTTT | CASTLQGANEKLFF | - | TRBD1 | TRBJ1-4 | TRBV5-1
TGTGCCAGCAGTCTCGGACAGGTTCATCAGCCCCAGCATTTT | CASSLGQVHQPQHF | - | TRBD1 | TRBJ1-5 | TRBV28
TGCGCCAGCAGCTTGGAGGGGTTCAACAATGAGCAGTTCTTC | CASSLEGFNNEQFF | few | - | TRBJ2-1 | TRBV5-1
TGTGCCAGCACCCCCGCAGGGGGCAGAGATACGCAGTATTTT | CASTPAGGRDTQYF | - | TRBD1 | TRBJ2-3 | TRBV12-3/TRBV12-4
TGTGCCAGCAGCCGAGAGGCTATACTCTACGAGCAGTACTTC | CASSREAILYEQYF | few | - | TRBJ2-7 | TRBV7-2
TGTGCCAGCAGCCCACCGGGACAGGTAAACACTGAAGCTTTCTTT | CASSPPGQVNTEAFF | few | TRBD1 | TRBJ1-1 | TRBV4-2
TGCGCCAGCAGCTATACAGCCCAGTTAGGATCAGATACGCAGTATTTT | CASSYTAQLGSDTQYF | few | - | TRBJ2-3 | TRBV5-1
TGTGCCAGCAGCTTATCGGGGTCGGATGAAGCTTTCTTT | CASSLSGSDEAFF | many | - | TRBJ1-1 | TRBV11-1
TGCAGCGTCGCAGAGCAGGTCTGGGTGAACACTGAAGCTTTCTTT | CSVAEQVWVNTEAFF | many | - | TRBJ1-1 | TRBV29-1
TGTGCCAGCAGCCCCGGACAGGCTCCATCTAACACCTTC | CASSPGQAPSNTF | - | TRBD1 | TRBJ1-2 | TRBV7-9
TGTGCCAGCAGTTATGGTCCTGGGGGGGAGGTCTATGGCTACACCTTC | CASSYGPGGEVYGYTF | - | - | TRBJ1-2 | TRBV6-5
TGTGCCAGCAGCTTATACACAACTAATGAAAAACTGTTTTTT | CASSLYTTNEKLFF | many | - | TRBJ1-4 | TRBV12-3/TRBV12-4
TGCAGCGTTGATACAGGGGTACTGAGTCGTGAGCAGTTCTTC | CSVDTGVLSREQFF | many | TRBD1 | TRBJ2-1 | TRBV29-1
TGCAGCGTGGAACTCGACAGGGAGAGGCGCAATGAGCAGTTCTTC | CSVELDRERRNEQFF | many | TRBD1 | TRBJ2-1 | TRBV29-1
TGTGCCAGCAGCCAAGTGACTAGCGGCGTTTCCTACGAGCAGTACTTC | CASSQVTSGVSYEQYF | - | TRBD2 | TRBJ2-7 | TRBV4-2
TGCGCCAGCAGTGAATGGGGGGACCTCGGGGGCTACACCTTC | CASSEWGDLGGYTF | - | - | TRBJ1-2 | TRBV10-2
TGTGCCAGCACCTCCGGGTCCCCGCGTGGGGATACGCAGTATTTT | CASTSGSPRGDTQYF | - | - | TRBJ2-3 | TRBV6-2/TRBV6-3
TGTGCCAGCACACAGGGTCTTGAAGATACGCAGTATTTT | CASTQGLEDTQYF | many | - | TRBJ2-3 | TRBV6-1
TGTGCCAGCAGTTCAAGGACAGGGGGCGCATTAACCAAAAACATTCAGTACTTC | CASSSRTGGALTKNIQYF | - | TRBD1 | TRBJ2-4 | TRBV12-3/TRBV12-4
TGTGCCAGCAGCGTATCCGGGAGGGATGAAAAACTGTTTTTT | CASSVSGRDEKLFF | - | - | TRBJ1-4 | TRBV9
TGCGCCAGCAGCTTGAGGCTATCGAAAGCCTCAACTAATGAAAAACTGTTTTTT | CASSLRLSKASTNEKLFF | - | - | TRBJ1-4 | TRBV5-1
TGTGCCAGCTATCGTCGGACGGCCTACGAGCAGTACTTC | CASYRRTAYEQYF | few | - | TRBJ2-7 | TRBV27
TGCGCCAGCAGCTTGGGGACTAGCGATGAGCAGTTCTTC | CASSLGTSDEQFF | many | TRBD2 | TRBJ2-1 | TRBV5-1
TGCGCCAGCAGCCTAGTTTCCGGTCACACCGGGGAGCTGTTTTTT | CASSLVSGHTGELFF | - | - | TRBJ2-2 | TRBV5-1
TGTGCCAGCAGCCTCCAGCCGGATACGCAGTATTTT | CASSLQPDTQYF | few | - | TRBJ2-3 | TRBV4-2
TGTGCCAGCAGTTACCCGGACACCTATACCTACGAGCAGTACTTC | CASSYPDTYTYEQYF | many | - | TRBJ2-7 | TRBV6-5
TGTGCCAGCAGCCTCTATAATTCACCCCTCCACTTT | CASSLYNSPLHF | many | - | TRBJ1-6 | TRBV7-2